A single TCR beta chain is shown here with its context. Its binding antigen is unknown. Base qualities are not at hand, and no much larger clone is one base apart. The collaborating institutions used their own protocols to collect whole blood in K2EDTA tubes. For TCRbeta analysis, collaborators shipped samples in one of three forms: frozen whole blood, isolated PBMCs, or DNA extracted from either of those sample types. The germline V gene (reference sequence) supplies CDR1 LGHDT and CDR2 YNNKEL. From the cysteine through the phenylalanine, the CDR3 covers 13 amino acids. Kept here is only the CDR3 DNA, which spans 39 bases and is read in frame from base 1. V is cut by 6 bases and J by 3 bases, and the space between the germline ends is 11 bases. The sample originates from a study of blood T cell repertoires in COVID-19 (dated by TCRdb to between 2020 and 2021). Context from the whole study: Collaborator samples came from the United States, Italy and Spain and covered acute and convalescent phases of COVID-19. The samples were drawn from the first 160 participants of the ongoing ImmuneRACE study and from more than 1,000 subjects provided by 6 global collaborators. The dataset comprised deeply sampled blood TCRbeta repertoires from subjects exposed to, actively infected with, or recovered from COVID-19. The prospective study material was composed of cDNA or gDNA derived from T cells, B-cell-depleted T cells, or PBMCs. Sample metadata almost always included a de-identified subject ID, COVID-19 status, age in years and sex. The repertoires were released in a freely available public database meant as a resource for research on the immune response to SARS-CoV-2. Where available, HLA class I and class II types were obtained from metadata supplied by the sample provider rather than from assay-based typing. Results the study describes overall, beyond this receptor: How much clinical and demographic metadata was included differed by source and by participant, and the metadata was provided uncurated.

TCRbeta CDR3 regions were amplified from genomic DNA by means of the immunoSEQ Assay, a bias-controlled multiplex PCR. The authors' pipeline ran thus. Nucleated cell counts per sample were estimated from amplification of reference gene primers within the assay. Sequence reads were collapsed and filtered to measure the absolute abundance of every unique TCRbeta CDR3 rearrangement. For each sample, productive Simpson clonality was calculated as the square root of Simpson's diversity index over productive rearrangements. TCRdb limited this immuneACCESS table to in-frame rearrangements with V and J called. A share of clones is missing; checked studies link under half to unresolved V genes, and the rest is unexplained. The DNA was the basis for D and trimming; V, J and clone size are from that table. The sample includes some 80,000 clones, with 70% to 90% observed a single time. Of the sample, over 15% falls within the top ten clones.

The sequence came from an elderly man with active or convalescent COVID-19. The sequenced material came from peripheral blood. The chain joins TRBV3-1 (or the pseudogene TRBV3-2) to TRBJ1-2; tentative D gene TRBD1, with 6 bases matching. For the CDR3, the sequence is CASRGGRDYGYTF. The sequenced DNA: TGTGCCAGCAGAGGGGGTCGAGACTATGGCTACACCTTC.